This TCR beta chain emerged from a study of blood T cell repertoires in COVID-19. Whole-study context: Acute-phase and convalescent COVID-19 samples originated in the United States, Italy and Spain. Nucleic acid was either cDNA or gDNA, and it came from T cells, B-cell-depleted T cells, or PBMCs.

This CDR3 is built from 15 residues. Germline-derived CDR1 and CDR2 are MDHEN and SYDVKM. Trimming stripped 4 bases from V and 3 bases from J, with 10 bases between. How the authors handled the data: Reference gene primer amplification gave nucleated cell count estimates. Clones were sequenced by immunoSEQ multiplex PCR, and TCRdb holds only the in-frame ones, with some missing. V, J and clone size are taken as reported in that table, and D and trimming were inferred from the DNA itself. This sample yields 200,000 to 250,000 clones, of which about 80% are seen a single time; about 8.1% belongs to the top ten.

The receptor's source is a man older than 75 with acute or convalescent COVID-19. The sample taken for sequencing was peripheral blood. The chain recombines TRBV28 with TRBJ1-6; perhaps TRBD1 as D (6 bases). The CDR3 protein is CASSSGQIYNSPLHF. As DNA, the CDR3 is TGTGCCAGCAGTTCAGGACAGATCTATAATTCACCCCTCCACTTT.